This is a list of T cell receptor beta chains from one sample in a study of T cells in localized non-small cell lung cancer. Assay: immunoSEQ multiplex PCR; the TCRdb copy retains only in-frame clones and omits some. The data contain about 2,600 clones, about 20% of them seen just once; the ten biggest clones take up 9.5% to 12%. This specimen consisted of normal lung tissue next to the tumor, obtained before any cancer treatment. The receptors originated from a woman aged 35 to 69 with stage I lung adenocarcinoma. Each CDR3 is given with its conserved first and last residue. D genes are given only for firm matches. Only part of the rows carry a size: once, few, many, or a class if the clone is expanded.

V	D	J	size	DNA	CDR3
TRBV11-3	-	TRBJ2-2	few	TGTGCCAGCAGTCCCTCGTTCGCCAGGGGGGGCGGGGAGCTGTTTTTT	CASSPSFARGGGELFF
TRBV5-1	-	TRBJ2-7	few	TGCGCCAGCAGCCCTGGCCGGGGCTTGCGCGAGCAGTACTTC	CASSPGRGLREQYF
TRBV11-3	-	TRBJ2-7	many	TGTGCCAGCAGCCAAGGGGGGACCTCCTACGAGCAGTACTTC	CASSQGGTSYEQYF
TRBV19	-	TRBJ2-5	-	TGTGCCAGTAGTCGATCAGCCAAAGAGACCCAGTACTTC	CASSRSAKETQYF
TRBV11-3	-	TRBJ1-1	medium-sized	TGTGCCAGCAGCTTAGGGGGGCTTCACACTGAAGCTTTCTTT	CASSLGGLHTEAFF
TRBV30	TRBD2	TRBJ2-1	-	TGTGCCTGGGAGCGTGGTGGTAGCGGGGGTGTTTACAATGAGCAGTTCTTC	CAWERGGSGGVYNEQFF
TRBV28	-	TRBJ2-3	-	TGTGCCAGCACCGTAGGGGGAGGCAGGGGAACAGATACGCAGTATTTT	CASTVGGGRGTDTQYF
TRBV25-1	-	TRBJ1-2	-	TGTGCCAGCAGTGCCGCCTCAGCAGGGATTGGCTACACCTTC	CASSAASAGIGYTF
TRBV6-8	TRBD1	TRBJ2-5	few	TGTGCCAGCAGTTACGCGACAGGGGAGGAGACCCAGTACTTC	CASSYATGEETQYF
TRBV11-3	TRBD1	TRBJ2-5	medium-sized	TGTGCCAGCAGCTTACCGGGACAGGGAAGGACCCAGTACTTC	CASSLPGQGRTQYF
TRBV16	TRBD2	TRBJ2-1	medium-sized	TGTGCCAGCAGCCAAATTGCGGGAGAACTTAGTGAGCAGTTCTTC	CASSQIAGELSEQFF
TRBV19	-	TRBJ2-7	-	TGTGCCAGTAGTCGCGCTAGTGGATACGAGCAGTACTTC	CASSRASGYEQYF
TRBV4-1	TRBD1	TRBJ2-7	few	TGCGCCAGCAGCCTGGCCGGGACAGGGACTGGAGAGCAGTACTTC	CASSLAGTGTGEQYF
TRBV9	TRBD2	TRBJ2-7	few	TGTGCCAGCGGAAGGACTAGCGGGGTCTACGAGCAGTACTTC	CASGRTSGVYEQYF
TRBV7-5	-	TRBJ2-7	few	TGTGCCAGCAGCCCCTACAAGGGGACCTCCTACGAGCAGTACTTC	CASSPYKGTSYEQYF
TRBV6-8	-	TRBJ1-2	-	TGTGCCAGCAAATGGCTGTCTGGCAACTATGGCTACACCTTC	CASKWLSGNYGYTF
TRBV11-3	-	TRBJ2-6	-	TGTGCCAGCAGACATGCAGGGGCAGGGGCCAACGTCCTGACTTTC	CASRHAGAGANVLTF
TRBV29-1	-	TRBJ1-2	-	TGCAGCGTTGAAACCTCGACAAGGGGCGGCTACACCTTC	CSVETSTRGGYTF
TRBV9	TRBD1	TRBJ1-2	-	TGTGCCAGCAGCGCCCCGGGACAGCTATATGGCTACACCTTC	CASSAPGQLYGYTF
TRBV29-1	-	TRBJ1-2	few	TGCAGCGTTGCCGGGGATGGTGCGGGGTATGGCTACACCTTC	CSVAGDGAGYGYTF
TRBV18	TRBD2	TRBJ2-6	once	TGTGCCAGCTCACCACCGGGAGGGAGCTCTGGGGCCAACGTCCTGACTTTC	CASSPPGGSSGANVLTF
TRBV6-8	-	TRBJ1-1	-	TGTGCCAGCAGTTACCCCACCGGGACGGGCATGAACACTGAAGCTTTCTTT	CASSYPTGTGMNTEAFF
TRBV11-3	TRBD1	TRBJ1-2	few	TGTGCCAGCAGCGAATTCGACAGGGTTGATGGCTACACCTTC	CASSEFDRVDGYTF
TRBV30	-	TRBJ2-1	-	TGTGCCTGGAGTTTGGGAAGCGGATACAATGAGCAGTTCTTC	CAWSLGSGYNEQFF
TRBV11-3	TRBD2	TRBJ2-1	medium-sized	TGTGCCAGCAGCTTAAGATCGTTGGCGGGAGTGGGAAAGTCCTACAATGAGCAGTTCTTC	CASSLRSLAGVGKSYNEQFF
TRBV18	-	TRBJ1-4	-	TGTGCCAGCTCACCGACTCCTACATTCAGAAGGACTAATGAAAAACTGTTTTTT	CASSPTPTFRRTNEKLFF
TRBV11-3	TRBD1	TRBJ2-3	few	TGTGCCAGCAGCTTGGGACAGACAGTGGAAGATACGCAGTATTTT	CASSLGQTVEDTQYF
TRBV4-1	-	TRBJ2-1	few	TGCGCCAGCAGCCAAGATGGCAAAGAAGCCCCCGGTGAGCAGTTCTTC	CASSQDGKEAPGEQFF
TRBV6-8	-	TRBJ2-7	medium-sized	TGTGCCAGCAGTCTCGAAGTAGGGGTCCCCTACGAGCAGTACTTC	CASSLEVGVPYEQYF
TRBV30	-	TRBJ2-7	-	TGTGCCTGGAGTGCAGCAGCGTCCTACGAGCAGTACTTC	CAWSAAASYEQYF
TRBV6-8	-	TRBJ2-2	-	TGTGCCAGCAGGCAAACAGGGACCGGGGAGCTGTTTTTT	CASRQTGTGELFF
TRBV28	-	TRBJ1-4	-	TGTGCCAGCAGTTTCTGGACTGCCGGGGATAATGAAAAACTGTTTTTT	CASSFWTAGDNEKLFF
TRBV1	-	TRBJ1-6	-	TGCGCCAGCAGCCAAGATGGGGCTTCACCCCTCCACTTT	CASSQDGASPLHF
TRBV11-3	-	TRBJ2-7	-	TGTGCCAGCAGCTTTCTGGGAGGCCTCAGGGAGCAGTACTTC	CASSFLGGLREQYF
TRBV29-1	-	TRBJ2-3	few	TGCAGCGTTGAAAGAGGAGGGGGAGATACGCAGTATTTT	CSVERGGGDTQYF
TRBV6-7	-	TRBJ1-2	-	TGTGCCAGCCTCGGACGGTTTAACTATGGCTACACCTTC	CASLGRFNYGYTF
TRBV6-8	TRBD2	TRBJ2-7	medium-sized	TGTGCCAGCAGTCTCAGCGGGAGGGGGAACGAGCAGTACTTC	CASSLSGRGNEQYF
TRBV28	-	TRBJ2-2	few	TGTGCCAGCAGTTTCCTACCGAACACCGGGGAGCTGTTTTTT	CASSFLPNTGELFF
TRBV18	-	TRBJ2-1	-	TGTGCCAGCTCAGCCGGGTTGAACAATGAGCAGTTCTTC	CASSAGLNNEQFF
TRBV28	-	TRBJ1-4	few	TGTGCCAGCAGTTTACTGTATGAAAAACTGTTTTTT	CASSLLYEKLFF
TRBV9	TRBD2	TRBJ2-3	-	TGTGCCAGCAGCGTAGCTACTAGCGGGACCTCAGATACGCAGTATTTT	CASSVATSGTSDTQYF
TRBV11-3	TRBD1	TRBJ1-4	few	TGTGCCAGCAGCTCACAGGGGGGAACTAATGAAAAACTGTTTTTT	CASSSQGGTNEKLFF
TRBV9	TRBD1	TRBJ1-2	few	TGTGCCAGCAGCGCAAGCGGGACAGGGGGCGAGGGCTACACCTTC	CASSASGTGGEGYTF